The 18 T cell receptor beta chains below all came from one sample that was sequenced in a study of identifying expanded T cells in peripheral blood. The repertoire was sequenced with immunoSEQ multiplex PCR; TCRdb's copy has only in-frame clones and lacks some. Altogether approximately 100,000 clones are present, around 90% being singletons, with the ten largest covering roughly 15%. Sequenced input: blood. The receptors here all came from a person aged 18 to 75 in good health.

This chain connects TRBV2 to TRBJ2-3; D gene ambiguous. The CDR3 is made up of 11 amino acids. The germline gives CDR1 SNHLY, CDR2 FYNNEI. The V and J ends lost 7 bases and 2 bases respectively, with 4 bases between them. CDR3 sequence reads: CASKNTDTQYF. The CDR3 bases are TGTGCCAGCAAAAACACAGATACGCAGTATTTT.

This sequence joins TRBV7-2 and TRBJ1-1; D may be TRBD1 (5 bases). V was shortened by 1 base and J by 6 bases, with 12 bases between the two germline ends. This CDR3 has 14 amino acids. Germline V gives CDR1 SGHTA, CDR2 FQGNSA. Written as DNA, the CDR3 is TGTGCCAGCAGCTTAGTGTCGGGGCTGGCTGAAGCTTTCTTT. Encoded protein: CASSLVSGLAEAFF.

The chain is built from TRBV28 and TRBJ1-1; D uncertain. Germline V gene sequence: CDR1 MDHEN, CDR2 SYDVKM. This CDR3 spans 14 amino acids. V was trimmed by 2 bases and J by 5 bases, leaving 12 bases between them. The DNA of the CDR3 is TGTGCCAGCAGTTTACACCAGTTGGGGACTGAAGCTTTCTTT. Translated, it gives CASSLHQLGTEAFF.

The J gene is TRBJ1-5, the V gene TRBV2; maybe TRBD1 (5 bases). The CDR3 extends over 13 amino acids. Between the trimmed V and J ends, which lost 8 bases and 0 bases, there was a span of 8 bases. CDR1 is SNHLY, CDR2 FYNNEI, per germline. The CDR3 protein is CASGDDSNQPQHF. In nucleotides, the CDR3 is TGTGCCAGCGGGGACGATAGCAATCAGCCCCAGCATTTT.

The rearrangement uses TRBV6-5 and TRBJ1-1; D may be TRBD1 (5 bases). Germline V gene lookup returns CDR1 MNHEY and CDR2 SVGAGI. The germline V and J ends were trimmed by 0 bases and 1 base, with 9 bases remaining between them. This CDR3 region has 15 residues. The CDR3 DNA is TGTGCCAGCAGTTACTCGGGGGGATGGAACACTGAAGCTTTCTTT. Encoded protein: CASSYSGGWNTEAFF.

The V and J genes are TRBV19 and TRBJ1-2; no definite D call. The CDR3 is 14 amino acids. Trimming pared 3 bases from V and 5 bases from J, leaving 13 bases between. The V gene's germline CDR1 is LNHDA and CDR2 SQIVND (reference sequence). This CDR3 is CASSIQGQTYGYTF. CDR3 in DNA: TGTGCCAGTAGTATCCAAGGGCAGACTTATGGCTACACCTTC.

The chain employs TRBV6-5 and TRBJ1-1, with D tentatively TRBD1 (5 bases). The V gene lost 2 bases and the J gene lost 4 bases, with 17 bases spanning the gap. The CDR3 spans 16 residues. Germline CDR1 is MNHEY and CDR2 is SVGAGI. The CDR3 DNA is TGTGCCAGCAGTTACACGGCAGCCCCTGGGGGCACTGAAGCTTTCTTT. This gives the protein CASSYTAAPGGTEAFF.

The chain carries TRBV30 and TRBJ1-4; D perhaps matches TRBD1 (5 bases). Germline CDR1 reads GTSNPN; CDR2 reads SVGIG (reference sequence). The V gene lost 5 bases and the J gene lost 6 bases, with 10 bases spanning the gap. The CDR3 covers 12 residues. CDR3 residues: CAWERGDEKLFF. In DNA form, the CDR3 reads TGTGCCTGGGAGAGAGGGGATGAAAAACTGTTTTTT. The entire variable domain, with the rest obtained from reference TRBV30 and TRBJ1-4, is as follows: SQTIHQWPATLVQPVGSPLSLECTVEGTSNPNLYWYRQAAGRGLQLLFYSVGIGQISSEVPQNLSASRPQDRQFILSSKKLLLSDSGFYLCAWERGDEKLFFGSGTQLSVL.

The CDR3 sequence: CASSPDRGAGQPQHF. For the CDR3, the DNA is TGTGCCAGCAGCCCTGACAGGGGGGCAGGTCAGCCCCAGCATTTT. The rearrangement links TRBV2 to TRBJ1-5; 9 bases align to TRBD1. Trimming removed 6 bases from V and 6 bases from J; junction bases left unmatched: 9. CDR1 is SNHLY, CDR2 FYNNEI, per germline. This CDR3 spans 15 amino acids.

This clone was seen more than once but under ten times. V and J are TRBV5-5 and TRBJ1-6; D is ambiguous. CDR3 length: 18 residues. From germline, CDR1 is SGHKS and CDR2 YYEKEE (reference sequence). Trimming removed 3 bases from V and 2 bases from J, with 18 bases in between. CDR3 coding DNA: TGTGCCAGCAGCTGGAGGGATAAGAGGGAGACCTATAATTCACCCCTCCACTTT. Protein: CASSWRDKRETYNSPLHF.

The chain employs TRBV11-2 and TRBJ2-3; the D call may be TRBD1 or TRBD2 (5 bases each). V lost 1 base and J 3 bases, leaving 14 bases between the germline ends. CDR3 length: 16 amino acids. Germline assignment: CDR1 SGHAT and CDR2 FQNNGV. Written as DNA, the CDR3 is TGTGCCAGCAGCTTAGTCGGGGCTGGGAAGACAGATACGCAGTATTTT. Amino acids: CASSLVGAGKTDTQYF.

This clone has only one observation. V is TRBV7-9 and J is TRBJ2-3; the match to TRBD2 covers 15 bases. Germline V gene lookup returns CDR1 SEHNR and CDR2 FQNEAQ (reference sequence). J was trimmed by 6 bases and V by 5 bases; bases with no gene match: 9. This CDR3 contains 17 residues. CDR3 bases: TGTGCCAGCAGCACCGCCGGACTAGCGGGGGGGCGTGATACGCAGTATTTT. Its protein product is CASSTAGLAGGRDTQYF. The whole variable domain, filled in from reference TRBV7-9 and TRBJ2-3, reads DTGVSQNPRHKITKRGQNVTFRCDPISEHNRLYWYRQTLGQGPEFLTYFQNEAQLEKSRLLSDRFSAERPKGSFSTLEIQRTEQGDSAMYLCASSTAGLAGGRDTQYFGPGTRLTVL.

This chain connects TRBV2 to TRBJ1-4; 7 bases align to TRBD1. The CDR3 length is 14 residues. J lost 5 bases, V lost 5 bases, and 5 bases had no gene match. Germline loops: CDR1 SNHLY, CDR2 FYNNEI. CDR3 sequence reads: CASSIQGRNEKLFF. The DNA of the CDR3 is TGTGCCAGCAGTATACAGGGGAGAAATGAAAAACTGTTTTTT.

This chain joins TRBV4-1 and TRBJ1-5, with D uncertain. Trimming left V 1 base short and J 4 bases short, with 8 bases between. The CDR3 extends over 14 amino acids. In germline, CDR1 is MGHRA, CDR2 YSYEKL. The CDR3: CASSQVGVNQPQHF. In DNA form, the CDR3 reads TGCGCCAGCAGCCAAGTTGGGGTGAATCAGCCCCAGCATTTT.

The V call is TRBV4-1, the J call TRBJ1-1; 7 nucleotides line up with TRBD1. V lost 1 base and J lost 1; bases outside the gene matches: 3. The germline V gene has CDR1 MGHRA and CDR2 YSYEKL. The CDR3 spans 15 residues. The CDR3 region has the DNA TGCGCCAGCAGCCAAGGGAGGACAGGGAACACTGAAGCTTTCTTT. Protein product: CASSQGRTGNTEAFF.

The chain recombines TRBV6-5 with TRBJ2-3, with D perhaps TRBD1 (6 bases). The germline V and J ends were trimmed by 6 bases and 4 bases, with 17 bases remaining between them. Per the germline V gene, CDR1 is MNHEY and CDR2 is SVGAGI. The CDR3 extends over 15 amino acids. The CDR3: CASSLQGGRADTQYF. The DNA of the CDR3 is TGTGCCAGCAGCTTACAGGGTGGGAGAGCAGATACGCAGTATTTT.

The rearrangement links TRBV21-1 to TRBJ2-7; the DNA was not used to check the table's D call, TRBD1. TRBV21-1 counts as a pseudogene. This CDR3 region has 13 residues. CDR3 loop: CASRTGFWDEQYF. The CDR3 nucleotides read TGTGCCAGCAGAACAGGGTTTTGGGACGAGCAGTACTTC.

This clone was recorded a few times. The chain uses TRBV20-1 and TRBJ1-2; D is unresolved. CDR1 and CDR2 (germline): DFQATT, SNEGSKA (reference sequence). The CDR3 sequence is 9 residues long. V shed 6 bases and J shed 5 bases, with 4 bases lying between them. The CDR3 nucleotides are TGCAGTGCGCTGTATGGCTACACCTTC. Protein sequence: CSALYGYTF.